The following is a TCR beta chain sequence with its context. The data are from a study of blood T cell repertoires in COVID-19. Sequencing was performed with immunoSEQ multiplex PCR; in TCRdb, only in-frame clones are kept and a portion is missing. The table shows approximately 34,000 clones, with about 87% occurring only once. Material: peripheral blood. This sequence was found in a human donor in a cohort sampled during active COVID-19.

Here the CDR3 DNA reads TGTGCCAGCAGCGAGACTAGCGGGAGCACAGATACGCAGTATTTT. Protein sequence: CASSETSGSTDTQYF. The chain couples TRBV9 to TRBJ2-3; TRBD2 matches 10 bases. The trim removed 3 bases at V and 0 bases at J, leaving 1 base unmatched. CDR3 length equals 15 residues. CDR1 is SGDLS, CDR2 YYNGEE, per germline.